The rows below give T cell receptor beta chains drawn from one sample of a study of shared clonotypes between healthy human individuals. Libraries were prepared by immunoSEQ multiplex PCR; TCRdb keeps only in-frame clonotypes and omits some of them. The data contain 2 million to 2.5 million clones, 85% to 95% of them singletons. The specimen sequenced was naive CD8+ T cells from PBMCs. The receptors here all came from a man younger than 35 in good health. Some clones in this sample may be carry-over from other donors' samples. CDR3s include the opening cysteine and the closing phenylalanine or tryptophan. The D gene is left open where the match is weak. Some rows mark clone size as missing; the rest say once, few, many or name a class of expanded clone.

v_call: TRBV6-4; d_call: NA; j_call: TRBJ2-3; clone_size: NA; cdr3_nt: TGTGCCAGCAGTGACTCGATCAGCGGGACACCCGGAGATACGCAGTATTTT; cdr3_aa: CASSDSISGTPGDTQYF
v_call: TRBV28; d_call: TRBD1; j_call: TRBJ1-3; clone_size: NA; cdr3_nt: TGTGCCAGCAGTTTCATGACAGGGGGCGACTCTGGAAACACCATATATTTT; cdr3_aa: CASSFMTGGDSGNTIYF
v_call: TRBV30; d_call: NA; j_call: TRBJ1-2; clone_size: NA; cdr3_nt: TGTGCCTGGAGTTGGTACGGGGTGGGCTACACCTTC; cdr3_aa: CAWSWYGVGYTF
v_call: TRBV2; d_call: NA; j_call: TRBJ1-1; clone_size: NA; cdr3_nt: TGTGCCAGCAGTTCGGGCCCTGGGACTGAAGCTTTCTTT; cdr3_aa: CASSSGPGTEAFF
v_call: TRBV9; d_call: TRBD1; j_call: TRBJ2-1; clone_size: NA; cdr3_nt: TGTGCCAGCAGCTTAGCCGGGACAGGGGCCTACAATGAGCAGTTCTTC; cdr3_aa: CASSLAGTGAYNEQFF
v_call: TRBV27; d_call: TRBD1; j_call: TRBJ1-1; clone_size: few; cdr3_nt: TGTGCCAGCAGTCTGGGACAGGGGGCGTACACTGAAGCTTTCTTT; cdr3_aa: CASSLGQGAYTEAFF
v_call: TRBV30; d_call: NA; j_call: TRBJ2-7; clone_size: NA; cdr3_nt: TGTGCTACTACAGGGAGCTCCTACGAGCAGTACTTC; cdr3_aa: CATTGSSYEQYF
v_call: TRBV5-5; d_call: NA; j_call: TRBJ1-1; clone_size: NA; cdr3_nt: TGTGCCAGCCTTTTAACGAACCGGGGGCGCGGAAGTGAAGCTTTCTTT; cdr3_aa: CASLLTNRGRGSEAFF
v_call: TRBV15; d_call: TRBD2; j_call: TRBJ2-1; clone_size: NA; cdr3_nt: TGTGCCACCTCGAGCTCTAGCGGGAGATCAAATGAGCAGTTCTTC; cdr3_aa: CATSSSSGRSNEQFF
v_call: TRBV19; d_call: NA; j_call: TRBJ1-1; clone_size: NA; cdr3_nt: TGTGCCAGTACCAGACGGTACAGGGTTCCTGAAGCTTTCTTT; cdr3_aa: CASTRRYRVPEAFF
v_call: TRBV4-2; d_call: TRBD2; j_call: TRBJ2-1; clone_size: NA; cdr3_nt: TGTGCCAGCAGCCAAGATCTGGCGGGAGGGCCGCATGAGCAGTTCTTC; cdr3_aa: CASSQDLAGGPHEQFF
v_call: TRBV28; d_call: NA; j_call: TRBJ2-7; clone_size: NA; cdr3_nt: TGTGCCAGCAGTTTCCCCGGGAGTGGATACGAGCAGTACTTC; cdr3_aa: CASSFPGSGYEQYF
v_call: TRBV5-6; d_call: NA; j_call: TRBJ2-3; clone_size: NA; cdr3_nt: TGTGCCAGCAGACTATCAGACAGGTCTGCAGATACGCAGTATTTT; cdr3_aa: CASRLSDRSADTQYF
v_call: TRBV29-1; d_call: TRBD1; j_call: TRBJ2-2; clone_size: few; cdr3_nt: TGCAGCTCGACAGGGGGGTCCGGGGAGCTGTTTTTT; cdr3_aa: CSSTGGSGELFF
v_call: TRBV29-1; d_call: NA; j_call: TRBJ1-2; clone_size: NA; cdr3_nt: TGCAGCGTTGTCGGCGGCTATGGCTACACCTTC; cdr3_aa: CSVVGGYGYTF
v_call: TRBV4-3; d_call: NA; j_call: TRBJ2-4; clone_size: NA; cdr3_nt: TGCGCCAGCAGCCAAGGGGGGGACATTCAGTACTTC; cdr3_aa: CASSQGGDIQYF
v_call: TRBV28; d_call: NA; j_call: TRBJ2-7; clone_size: NA; cdr3_nt: TGTGCCAGCAGTTTGGGGGGAGTCTACGAGCAGTACTTC; cdr3_aa: CASSLGGVYEQYF
v_call: TRBV7-9; d_call: NA; j_call: TRBJ2-3; clone_size: NA; cdr3_nt: TGTGCCAGCAGCTTGAGGGACGGGGAGCCCTACACAGATACGCAGTATTTT; cdr3_aa: CASSLRDGEPYTDTQYF
v_call: TRBV5-1; d_call: TRBD2; j_call: TRBJ2-7; clone_size: NA; cdr3_nt: TGCGCCAGCAGCTTGCTGATCGGACTAGCGGGAGTTGAAGGCTACGAGCAGTACTTC; cdr3_aa: CASSLLIGLAGVEGYEQYF
v_call: TRBV11-2; d_call: NA; j_call: TRBJ2-1; clone_size: NA; cdr3_nt: TGTGCCAGCAGCTTAGGGGGCGTCTCCTACAATGAGCAGTTCTTC; cdr3_aa: CASSLGGVSYNEQFF
v_call: TRBV28; d_call: TRBD2; j_call: TRBJ2-1; clone_size: NA; cdr3_nt: TGTGCCAGCAGTTCCGGGACTAGCCTTAACAATGAGCAGTTCTTC; cdr3_aa: CASSSGTSLNNEQFF
v_call: TRBV28; d_call: NA; j_call: TRBJ2-2; clone_size: NA; cdr3_nt: TGTGCCAGCAGTTTAGACGGGACCGGGGAGCTGTTTTTT; cdr3_aa: CASSLDGTGELFF
v_call: TRBV6-5; d_call: NA; j_call: TRBJ2-7; clone_size: NA; cdr3_nt: TGTGCCAGCAGTTACTCGATCCGGGGCCCGAGGATGCAGTACTTC; cdr3_aa: CASSYSIRGPRMQYF
v_call: TRBV27; d_call: NA; j_call: TRBJ2-7; clone_size: NA; cdr3_nt: TGTGCCAGCAGTTTATCATTTGGGTCTCAAAGCTACGAGCAGTACTTC; cdr3_aa: CASSLSFGSQSYEQYF
v_call: TRBV6-6; d_call: TRBD1; j_call: TRBJ1-2; clone_size: NA; cdr3_nt: TGTGCCAGCAGTTACTCCTCAGCAGGGGGCGATGGCTACACCTTC; cdr3_aa: CASSYSSAGGDGYTF
v_call: TRBV2; d_call: TRBD1; j_call: TRBJ2-2; clone_size: NA; cdr3_nt: TGTGCCAGCAGTCATTTTCAAATAGACAGGGAAGGCACCGGGGAGCTGTTTTTT; cdr3_aa: CASSHFQIDREGTGELFF
v_call: TRBV27; d_call: NA; j_call: TRBJ2-7; clone_size: NA; cdr3_nt: TGTGCCAGCAGTTTATCGGGAACAGGGTTCGAGCAGTACTTC; cdr3_aa: CASSLSGTGFEQYF
v_call: TRBV7-9; d_call: NA; j_call: TRBJ2-5; clone_size: NA; cdr3_nt: TGTGCCAGCAGCCCGCCATTTCGGGACCCCGGGGAGACCCAGTACTTC; cdr3_aa: CASSPPFRDPGETQYF
v_call: TRBV9; d_call: NA; j_call: TRBJ1-2; clone_size: NA; cdr3_nt: TGTGCCAGCAGCCCCGGGCCTCAACGCGGATATGGCTACACCTTC; cdr3_aa: CASSPGPQRGYGYTF
v_call: TRBV27; d_call: TRBD1; j_call: TRBJ2-7; clone_size: NA; cdr3_nt: TGTGCCAGCAGTTTTCTGGACAGGTCCTACGAGCAGTACTTC; cdr3_aa: CASSFLDRSYEQYF
v_call: TRBV4-3; d_call: TRBD1; j_call: TRBJ1-5; clone_size: NA; cdr3_nt: TGCGCCAGCAGCCAAGACCCAGGGGGCTGGCAGCCCCAGCATTTT; cdr3_aa: CASSQDPGGWQPQHF
v_call: TRBV7-9; d_call: TRBD1; j_call: TRBJ2-1; clone_size: NA; cdr3_nt: TGTGCCAGCAGCTCGCCAGGGGGCTCCCATTACAATGAGCAGTTCTTC; cdr3_aa: CASSSPGGSHYNEQFF
v_call: TRBV7-9; d_call: NA; j_call: TRBJ2-3; clone_size: NA; cdr3_nt: TGTGCCAGCGGAGATACGCAGTATTTT; cdr3_aa: CASGDTQYF
v_call: TRBV27; d_call: TRBD2; j_call: TRBJ2-1; clone_size: NA; cdr3_nt: TGTGCCACCCAACCGACTAGCGGGAGGGGGGGTGAGCAGTTCTTC; cdr3_aa: CATQPTSGRGGEQFF
v_call: TRBV11-2; d_call: NA; j_call: TRBJ1-1; clone_size: NA; cdr3_nt: TGTGCCAGCAGCTTTGGGCCTCGCTCAGAGGGCACTGAAGCTTTCTTT; cdr3_aa: CASSFGPRSEGTEAFF
v_call: TRBV10-3; d_call: NA; j_call: TRBJ2-2; clone_size: NA; cdr3_nt: TGTGCCTCTAGCGCGGGGGCGGCGAACACCGGGGAGCTGTTTTTT; cdr3_aa: CASSAGAANTGELFF
v_call: TRBV19; d_call: TRBD1; j_call: TRBJ2-7; clone_size: NA; cdr3_nt: TGTGCCAGTAGTAGTAGGACAGGTTACGAGCAGTACTTC; cdr3_aa: CASSSRTGYEQYF
v_call: TRBV29-1; d_call: NA; j_call: TRBJ2-7; clone_size: NA; cdr3_nt: TGCAGCGTTGAAGCCCCTCTGGGACGGAAGTACGAGCAGTACTTC; cdr3_aa: CSVEAPLGRKYEQYF
v_call: TRBV27; d_call: TRBD1; j_call: TRBJ1-1; clone_size: NA; cdr3_nt: TGTGCCAGCAGGCTGACAGGGGGGTCCGCTGAAGCTTTCTTT; cdr3_aa: CASRLTGGSAEAFF
v_call: TRBV27; d_call: NA; j_call: TRBJ1-4; clone_size: NA; cdr3_nt: TGTGCCAGCAGTTCCGCGGGACCGAGGGTTGAAAAACTGTTTTTT; cdr3_aa: CASSSAGPRVEKLFF